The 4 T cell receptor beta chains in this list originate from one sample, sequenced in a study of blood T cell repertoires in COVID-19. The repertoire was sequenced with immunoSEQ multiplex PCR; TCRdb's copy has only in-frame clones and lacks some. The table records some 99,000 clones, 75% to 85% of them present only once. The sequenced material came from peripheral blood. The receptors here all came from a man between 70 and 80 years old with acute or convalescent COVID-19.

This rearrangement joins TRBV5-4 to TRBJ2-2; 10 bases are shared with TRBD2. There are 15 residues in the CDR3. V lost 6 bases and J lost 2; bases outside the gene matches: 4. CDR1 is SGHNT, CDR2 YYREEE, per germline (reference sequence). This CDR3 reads CASNPSGRNTGELFF. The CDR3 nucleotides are TGTGCCAGCAACCCTAGCGGGAGAAACACCGGGGAGCTGTTTTTT.

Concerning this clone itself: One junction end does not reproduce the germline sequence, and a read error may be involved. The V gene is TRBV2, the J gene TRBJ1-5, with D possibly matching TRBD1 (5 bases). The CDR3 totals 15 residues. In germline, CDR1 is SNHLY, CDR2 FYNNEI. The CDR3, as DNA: TGTGCCAGCAGAGAAGACAGCCTAGCAAATCAGCCCCAGCATTTT. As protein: CASREDSLANQPQHF. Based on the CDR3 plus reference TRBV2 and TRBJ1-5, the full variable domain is EPEVTQTPSHQVTQMGQEVILRCVPISNHLYFYWYRQILGQKVEFLVSFYNNEISEKSEIFDDQFSVERPDGSNFTLKIRSTKLEDSAMYFCASREDSLANQPQHFGDGTRLSIL.

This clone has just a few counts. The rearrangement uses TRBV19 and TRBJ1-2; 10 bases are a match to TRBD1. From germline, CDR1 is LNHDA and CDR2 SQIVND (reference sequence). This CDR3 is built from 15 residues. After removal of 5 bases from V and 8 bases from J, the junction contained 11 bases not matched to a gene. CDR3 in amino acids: CASSARQGAHGGYTF. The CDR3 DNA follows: TGTGCCAGTAGTGCAAGACAGGGGGCACATGGAGGCTACACCTTC.

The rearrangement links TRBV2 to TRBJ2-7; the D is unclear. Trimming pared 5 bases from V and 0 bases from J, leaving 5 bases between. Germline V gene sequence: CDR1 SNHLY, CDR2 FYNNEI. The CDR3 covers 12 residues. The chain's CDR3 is CASSSRSYEQYF. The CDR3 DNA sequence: TGTGCCAGCAGTTCGCGCTCCTACGAGCAGTACTTC.